A single sample gave rise to the 2 T cell receptor beta chains below, sequenced in a study of blood T cell repertoires in COVID-19. TCRdb's table, derived via immunoSEQ multiplex PCR, lists solely in-frame clones and lacks some. The sample has 110,000 or so clones; approximately 89% are singletons. Source material: peripheral blood. The receptor set was obtained from an older woman with COVID-19, enrolled during active disease.

CDR3 nucleotide sequence: TGTGCCAGCAGCCAACCGCGCGGGGGGTCCACAGATACGCAGTATTTT. It is translated as CASSQPRGGSTDTQYF. The rearrangement uses TRBV7-9 and TRBJ2-3, with TRBD2 matching 8 bases. Germline loops: CDR1 SEHNR, CDR2 FQNEAQ (reference sequence). With 5 bases clipped from V and 2 bases from J, the junction kept 9 bases outside the gene matches. The CDR3 runs to 16 residues.

To note about this clone: This sample also contains other DNA sequences that code for the same CDR3. V gene TRBV5-1 combines with J gene TRBJ2-3, with a tentative D call TRBD1 (6 bases). Trimming stripped 1 base from V and 1 base from J, with 10 bases between. Germline CDR1 is SGHRS and CDR2 is YFSETQ. CDR3 size: 15 residues. CDR3 sequence (DNA): TGCGCCAGCAGCTTGTCGGCAGGGGGCACAGATACGCAGTATTTT. Translating it yields CASSLSAGGTDTQYF.